This TCR beta chain derives from a study of blood T cell repertoires in COVID-19. Study at large: The United States, Italy and Spain were the sources of the acute and convalescent COVID-19 samples. T cells, B-cell-depleted T cells, or PBMCs provided the cDNA or gDNA that served as material.

V was shortened by 9 bases and J by 1 base, with 16 bases between the two germline ends. Germline-derived CDR1 and CDR2 are SNHLY and FYNNEI. The CDR3 has 15 amino acids. Authors' data handling: Quantification of nucleated cells was approximated via reference gene primer amplification. Generated by immunoSEQ multiplex PCR, the TCRdb table keeps only in-frame clones and is missing some. V, J and clone size are taken as reported in that table, and D and trimming were inferred from the DNA itself. The sample holds fewer than 150,000 clones, approximately 83% seen once. The V and J genes are TRBV2 and TRBJ1-5; possibly TRBD1 for D (5 bases). Sequenced: peripheral blood. The TCR originated in a woman in her fifties or sixties with acute or convalescent COVID-19. The CDR3: CASTGGRGSNQPQHF. The CDR3 DNA follows: TGTGCCAGTACGGGAGGGCGGGGGAGCAATCAGCCCCAGCATTTT. The variable domain in full, completed from reference TRBV2 and TRBJ1-5, reads EPEVTQTPSHQVTQMGQEVILRCVPISNHLYFYWYRQILGQKVEFLVSFYNNEISEKSEIFDDQFSVERPDGSNFTLKIRSTKLEDSAMYFCASTGGRGSNQPQHFGDGTRLSIL.